The clone carrying this T cell receptor (beta chain) showed up just a few times. This sample is part of a study of sequential checkpoint blockade in melanoma. Germline CDR1 is LNHDA and CDR2 is SQIVND (reference sequence). This CDR3 has 15 amino acids. V was pared by 1 base and J by 6 bases, with 13 bases between. Clones were read by immunoSEQ multiplex PCR, and TCRdb kept only the in-frame ones, dropping some. This repertoire shows around 15,000 clones, less than 55% found once; its top ten account for roughly 16%. Indicated treatment: randomized to nivolumab then ipilimumab (arm A) or the reverse (arm B). Live CD3+CD8+ CD19− CD56− cells were sorted from PBMCs.

The chain recombines TRBV19 with TRBJ1-5; D is ambiguous. This clonotype originated in a human donor with melanoma. The material sequenced was CD8+ T cells sorted from blood (inferred from file names), taken from a patient given nivolumab and ipilimumab in sequence. CDR3 bases: TGTGCCAGTAGTATAGGCGAGGCCGGAGGTCAGCCCCAGCATTTT. Residues: CASSIGEAGGQPQHF.